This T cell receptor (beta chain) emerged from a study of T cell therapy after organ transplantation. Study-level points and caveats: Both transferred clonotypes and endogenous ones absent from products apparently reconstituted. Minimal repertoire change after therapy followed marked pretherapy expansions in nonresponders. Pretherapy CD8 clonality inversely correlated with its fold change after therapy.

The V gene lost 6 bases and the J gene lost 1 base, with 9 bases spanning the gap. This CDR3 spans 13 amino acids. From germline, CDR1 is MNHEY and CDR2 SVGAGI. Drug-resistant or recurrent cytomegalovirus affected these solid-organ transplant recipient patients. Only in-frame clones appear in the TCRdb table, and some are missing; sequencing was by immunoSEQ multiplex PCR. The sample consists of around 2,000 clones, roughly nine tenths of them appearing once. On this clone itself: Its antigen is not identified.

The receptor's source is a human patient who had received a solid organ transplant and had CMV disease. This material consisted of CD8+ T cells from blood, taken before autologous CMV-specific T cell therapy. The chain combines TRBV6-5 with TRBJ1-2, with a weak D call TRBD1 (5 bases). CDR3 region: CASSGTVNYGYTF. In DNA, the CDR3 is TGTGCCAGCAGCGGGACGGTTAACTATGGCTACACCTTC.